These 7 T cell receptor beta chains were sequenced from one sample in a study of cytomegalovirus exposure and HLA in healthy donors. Primers included in the PCR were 60 Vbeta and 13 Jbeta primers. The data were produced by immunoSEQ multiplex PCR, yet TCRdb's version contains in-frame clones alone and is incomplete. The sample data list almost 45,000 clones. Material: PBMCs. The receptor set was obtained from a male donor in good health and CMV-seronegative.

This chain joins TRBV18 and TRBJ1-3; D is ambiguous. The CDR3 spans 16 residues. Looked up from germline, CDR1 is KGHSH and CDR2 is LQKENI. Trimming took 6 bases from V and 0 from J, leaving 15 bases between them. The CDR3: CASSGRIQTSGNTIYF. DNA for the CDR3: TGTGCCAGCTCCGGTCGTATTCAAACCTCTGGAAACACCATATATTTT.

The chain uses TRBV28 and TRBJ1-5, with TRBD1 identical over 9 bases. CDR1 MDHEN and CDR2 SYDVKM come from the germline V gene. The ends lost 5 bases at V and 6 bases at J; junction bases unmatched: 5. The CDR3 is made up of 14 amino acids. The CDR3 nucleotides are TGTGCCAGCAGTATGACAGGGGGAAGTCAGCCCCAGCATTTT. This sequence encodes CASSMTGGSQPQHF.

The chain has TRBV27 and TRBJ2-7; TRBD2 matches at 8 bases. Germline CDR1 reads MNHEY; CDR2 reads SMNVEV (reference sequence). Trimming removed 2 bases from V and 1 base from J; junction bases left unmatched: 7. The CDR3 loop spans 16 amino acids. The CDR3 sequence: CASSLHGGGRSYEQYF. The CDR3 DNA reads as TGTGCCAGCAGTTTACACGGCGGGGGGAGGTCCTACGAGCAGTACTTC.

The rearrangement joins TRBV7-2 to TRBJ2-5; possibly TRBD1 for D (5 bases). The CDR3 consists of 13 residues. Trimming left V 2 bases short and J 5 bases short, with 9 bases between. Germline lookup yields CDR1 SGHTA and CDR2 FQGNSA. The chain's CDR3 is CASSLQGWETQYF. CDR3 sequence (DNA): TGTGCCAGCAGCTTACAGGGTTGGGAGACCCAGTACTTC. The entire variable domain, with the rest obtained from reference TRBV7-2 and TRBJ2-5, is as follows: GAGVSQSPSNKVTEKGKDVELRCDPISGHTALYWYRQSLGQGLEFLIYFQGNSAPDKSGLPSDRFSAERTGGSVSTLTIQRTQQEDSAVYLCASSLQGWETQYFGPGTRLLVL.

The chain uses TRBV18 and TRBJ1-2; possible D gene TRBD1, 5 bases. Trimming took off 2 bases at V and 1 base at J, with 11 bases between the two ends. The germline V gene has CDR1 KGHSH and CDR2 LQKENI. The CDR3 has 15 amino acids. The CDR3 bases are TGTGCCAGCTCACCAAGTAGGGGCAGTAACTATGGCTACACCTTC. It yields the protein CASSPSRGSNYGYTF.

The genes are TRBV5-4 and TRBJ1-2; 9 bases match TRBD1. The CDR3 spans 14 residues. The ends lost 2 bases at V and 8 bases at J; junction bases unmatched: 7. The germline V gene has CDR1 SGHNT and CDR2 YYREEE (reference sequence). The CDR3 DNA reads as TGTGCCAGCAGCTTACCACAGGGGGCGCGGGGCTACACCTTC. It codes for CASSLPQGARGYTF.

V gene TRBV19 combines with J gene TRBJ2-7, with 7 bases aligning to TRBD1. The CDR3 is 15 residues long. J gave up 2 bases and V 3 bases, and 7 bases lay outside the gene matches. The V gene's germline CDR1 is LNHDA and CDR2 SQIVND (reference sequence). The CDR3 sequence: CASSIDRVGTYEQYF. The CDR3 DNA sequence: TGTGCCAGTAGTATCGACAGGGTGGGTACCTACGAGCAGTACTTC.